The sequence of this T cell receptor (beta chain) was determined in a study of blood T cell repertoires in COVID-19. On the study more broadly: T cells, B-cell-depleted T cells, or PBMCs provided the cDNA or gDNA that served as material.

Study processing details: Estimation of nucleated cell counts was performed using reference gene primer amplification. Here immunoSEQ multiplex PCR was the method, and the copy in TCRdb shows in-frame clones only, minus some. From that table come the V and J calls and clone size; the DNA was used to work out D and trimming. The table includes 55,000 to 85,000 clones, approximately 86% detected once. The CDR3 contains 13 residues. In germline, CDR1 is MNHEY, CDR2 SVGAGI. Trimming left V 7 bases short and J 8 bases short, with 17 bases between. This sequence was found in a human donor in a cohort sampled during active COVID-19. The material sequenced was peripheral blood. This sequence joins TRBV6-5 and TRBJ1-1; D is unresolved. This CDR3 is CASIRGSEGEAFF. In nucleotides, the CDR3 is TGTGCCAGCATTCGCGGGTCGGAGGGCGAAGCTTTCTTT.